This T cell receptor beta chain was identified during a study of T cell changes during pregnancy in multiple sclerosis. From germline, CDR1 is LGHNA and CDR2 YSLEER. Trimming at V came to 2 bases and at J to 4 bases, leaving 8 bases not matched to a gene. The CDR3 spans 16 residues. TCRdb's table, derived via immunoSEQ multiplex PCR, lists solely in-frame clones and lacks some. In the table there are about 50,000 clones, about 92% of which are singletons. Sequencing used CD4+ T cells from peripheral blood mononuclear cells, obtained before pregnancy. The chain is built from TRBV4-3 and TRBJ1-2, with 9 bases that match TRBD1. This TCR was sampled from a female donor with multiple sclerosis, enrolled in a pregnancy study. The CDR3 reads CASSQIQGAVVYGYTF. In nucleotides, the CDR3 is TGCGCCAGCAGCCAAATACAGGGGGCTGTAGTCTATGGCTACACCTTC.